This entry describes one T cell receptor beta chain. Its antigen is unknown. The data originate from a study of T cell responses to AZD1222 COVID-19 vaccine. Study-level findings and limits: Rises in breadth and depth of Spike-specific TCRs came after two AZD1222 doses. Vaccine-associated CD4 TCRs spanned spike, dominant at 160-218 and 743-854.

The germline CDR1 and CDR2 sequences are MNHNS and SASEGT. V lost 0 bases, J lost 3 bases, and 9 bases lay in between. This CDR3 has 15 amino acids. TCRdb's table, derived via immunoSEQ multiplex PCR, lists solely in-frame clones and lacks some. The profile shows approximately 160,000 clones, approximately 89% of them singletons. The chain employs TRBV6-1 and TRBJ1-5; perhaps TRBD1 as D (5 bases). This specimen consisted of peripheral blood, obtained on day 0 of AZD1222 vaccination. The sequence was obtained from an adult in good health. DNA for the CDR3: TGTGCCAGCAGTGAAGCGCGGACAAACAATCAGCCCCAGCATTTT. It encodes CASSEARTNNQPQHF.